This T cell receptor beta chain stems from a study of cytomegalovirus exposure and HLA in healthy donors. Sequencing used immunoSEQ multiplex PCR; TCRdb keeps in-frame clones, though not all of them. The sample records some 260,000 clones, around 90% being singletons. There are 15 residues in the CDR3. V was pared by 3 bases and J by 1 base, with 6 bases of the junction left unmatched. Germline CDR1 reads SGDLS; CDR2 reads YYNGEE. With respect to this clone: The antigen is undetermined.

Study-wide findings and caveats: The tendency of first-cohort TCR clusters to co-occur in the roughly 120 validation repertoires was identified by a subsequent analysis. Reportedly, cytomegalovirus status was diagnosed with high sensitivity and specificity. Cytomegalovirus-associated status was assigned to 150 to 200 TCR beta chains.

This rearrangement joins TRBV9 to TRBJ2-7; 8 bases match TRBD1. The TCR sequence derives from a woman aged 25-40 years in good health and CMV-seronegative. The material sequenced was PBMCs. This CDR3 is CASSAGQGRSYEQYF. The CDR3 DNA is TGTGCCAGCAGCGCAGGACAGGGAAGATCCTACGAGCAGTACTTC.